These 13 T cell receptor beta chains were sequenced from one sample in a study of blood T cell repertoires in COVID-19. Clones were sequenced by immunoSEQ multiplex PCR, and TCRdb holds only the in-frame ones, with some missing. The sample shows 90,000 to 120,000 clones, approximately 88% of them seen only once. Material: peripheral blood. Receptors were obtained from a human donor in a cohort sampled during active COVID-19.

The chain couples TRBV19 to TRBJ2-5; D might be TRBD1 (5 bases). The CDR3 extends over 13 amino acids. Trimming pared 5 bases from V and 3 bases from J, leaving 10 bases between. Germline CDR1 reads LNHDA; CDR2 reads SQIVND (reference sequence). The CDR3 DNA follows: TGTGCCAGTAGTCCACGCAGGGAAGAGACCCAGTACTTC. Translated, it gives CASSPRREETQYF.

The chain uses TRBV7-2 and TRBJ2-1; maybe TRBD2 (6 bases). CDR3 length: 16 amino acids. Trimming removed 5 bases at V and 0 bases at J, with 14 bases between. Germline lookup yields CDR1 SGHTA and CDR2 FQGNSA. The CDR3 region is CASSILSGASYNEQFF. CDR3 nucleotides: TGTGCCAGCAGCATTCTTAGCGGAGCCTCCTACAATGAGCAGTTCTTC. Together with reference TRBV7-2 and TRBJ2-1, the CDR3 gives the full variable domain: GAGVSQSPSNKVTEKGKDVELRCDPISGHTALYWYRQSLGQGLEFLIYFQGNSAPDKSGLPSDRFSAERTGGSVSTLTIQRTQQEDSAVYLCASSILSGASYNEQFFGPGTRLTVL.

The chain uses TRBV19 and TRBJ2-2, with 11 nucleotides matching TRBD2. The V segment lost 6 bases and the J segment 9 bases; nucleotides outside the gene matches: 6. This CDR3 has 14 amino acids. In germline, CDR1 is LNHDA, CDR2 SQIVND (reference sequence). As DNA, the CDR3 is TGTGCCAGTAGCAAACTAGCGGGAGCCCGGGAGCTGTTTTTT. Its translation is CASSKLAGARELFF.

This clone has only one observation. The CDR3: CASSGGLAGAMGEQFF. CDR3 bases: TGTGCCAGCAGCGGAGGACTAGCGGGAGCCATGGGTGAGCAGTTCTTC. This chain connects TRBV21-1 to TRBJ2-1; the DNA was not used to check the table's D call, TRBD2. TRBV21-1 is reported as a pseudogene. The CDR3 covers 16 residues.

This clone showed up just once. The chain is built from TRBV10-3 and TRBJ1-6, with 8 positions matching TRBD1. Germline loops: CDR1 ENHRY, CDR2 SYGVKD. CDR3 size: 14 residues. With V trimmed by 6 bases and J by 10 bases, 8 bases remained unmatched. CDR3 residues: CAIREDRGSSPLHF. The CDR3, as DNA: TGTGCCATCAGAGAAGACAGGGGAAGCTCACCCCTCCACTTT.

This chain uses TRBV7-9 with TRBJ2-1, with 9 bases aligning to TRBD1. Looked up from germline, CDR1 is SEHNR and CDR2 is FQNEAQ (reference sequence). Unmatched junction bases numbered 10, after V lost 5 bases and J lost 5 bases. The CDR3 loop spans 16 amino acids. This CDR3 reads CASSLRRDRANNEQFF. CDR3 DNA: TGTGCCAGCAGCCTCCGACGGGACAGGGCAAACAATGAGCAGTTCTTC.

The rearrangement uses TRBV6-5 and TRBJ2-7, with 11 bases that match TRBD2. The V segment lost 7 bases and the J segment 2 bases; nucleotides outside the gene matches: 4. CDR3 size: 14 residues. Germline V gene data show CDR1 as MNHEY and CDR2 as SVGAGI. In DNA, the CDR3 is TGTGCCAGCAAATCGGGACTAGCGGCCTACGAGCAGTACTTC. This encodes CASKSGLAAYEQYF.

V is TRBV3-1 (or the pseudogene TRBV3-2) and J is TRBJ2-2, with TRBD2 identical over 10 bases. V trimming: 2 bases; J trimming: 4 bases; junction bases outside the gene matches: 4. The CDR3 is made up of 16 amino acids. Germline V gene lookup returns CDR1 LGHDT and CDR2 YNNKEL (reference sequence). As DNA, the CDR3 is TGTGCCAGCAGCCAACTAGCGGGAGTTAGCACCGGGGAGCTGTTTTTT. Translated, it gives CASSQLAGVSTGELFF.

The chain is built from TRBV19 and TRBJ1-1; tentatively, D is TRBD1 (6 bases). This CDR3 is 14 amino acids long. Germline lookup yields CDR1 LNHDA and CDR2 SQIVND (reference sequence). The V gene lost 5 bases and the J gene lost 0 bases, with 10 bases spanning the gap. The CDR3 nucleotides read TGTGCCAGTAGTCCGGGACACATGAACACTGAAGCTTTCTTT. Its translation is CASSPGHMNTEAFF.

The genes are TRBV27 and TRBJ2-4; 8 bases line up with TRBD2. V dropped 5 bases and J dropped 5; count of bases not matched to a gene: 2. Germline V gene data show CDR1 as MNHEY and CDR2 as SMNVEV (reference sequence). The CDR3 contains 13 residues. CDR3 amino acids: CASSALAENIQYF. The CDR3 bases are TGTGCCAGCAGTGCACTAGCGGAAAACATTCAGTACTTC.

The rearrangement uses TRBV7-2 and TRBJ1-2; 9 bases are a match to TRBD1. Germline lookup yields CDR1 SGHTA and CDR2 FQGNSA. The CDR3 has 17 residues. J was trimmed by 4 bases and V by 3 bases; bases with no gene match: 12. CDR3 DNA: TGTGCCAGCAGCTTGAACCCGGGACAGGGAGTGGGCTATGGCTACACCTTC. This translates into CASSLNPGQGVGYGYTF.

The chain has TRBV25-1 and TRBJ2-7, with D tentatively TRBD2 (6 bases). Germline values: CDR1 MGHDK, CDR2 SYGVNS. This CDR3 contains 13 residues. V lost 4 bases, J lost 3 bases, and 10 bases lay in between. The CDR3 DNA reads as TGTGCCAGCAGTGGGCGGAGGGGCTACGAGCAGTACTTC. This gives the protein CASSGRRGYEQYF.

The chain has TRBV28 and TRBJ2-1, with a tentative D call TRBD2 (6 bases). Per the germline V gene, CDR1 is MDHEN and CDR2 is SYDVKM. V gave up 8 bases and J gave up 9 bases, with 17 bases separating them. The CDR3 is 13 residues long. CDR3 amino acids: CASRRSWRGEQFF. CDR3 DNA sequence: TGTGCCAGCCGGAGGTCCTGGCGGGGTGAGCAGTTCTTC.